This record looks at one TCR beta chain sequence and its context. The entry originates in a study of blood T cell repertoires in COVID-19. TCRdb's table, derived via immunoSEQ multiplex PCR, lists solely in-frame clones and lacks some. This table has some 360,000 clones, roughly 87% appearing once. V trimming: 5 bases; J trimming: 4 bases; junction bases outside the gene matches: 7. Germline V gene data show CDR1 as SEHNR and CDR2 as FQNEAQ (reference sequence). This CDR3 is 14 amino acids long. The chain links TRBV7-9 to TRBJ1-1; 7 bases align to TRBD1. Sequencing input: peripheral blood. This clonotype originated in a woman in her fifties or sixties with COVID-19, enrolled during active disease. Written as DNA, the CDR3 is TGTGCCAGCAGCATAAGGACAGGTGGCACTGAAGCTTTCTTT. Its translation is CASSIRTGGTEAFF. Combining the CDR3 with reference TRBV7-9 and TRBJ1-1 gives the whole variable domain DTGVSQNPRHKITKRGQNVTFRCDPISEHNRLYWYRQTLGQGPEFLTYFQNEAQLEKSRLLSDRFSAERPKGSFSTLEIQRTEQGDSAMYLCASSIRTGGTEAFFGQGTRLTVV.